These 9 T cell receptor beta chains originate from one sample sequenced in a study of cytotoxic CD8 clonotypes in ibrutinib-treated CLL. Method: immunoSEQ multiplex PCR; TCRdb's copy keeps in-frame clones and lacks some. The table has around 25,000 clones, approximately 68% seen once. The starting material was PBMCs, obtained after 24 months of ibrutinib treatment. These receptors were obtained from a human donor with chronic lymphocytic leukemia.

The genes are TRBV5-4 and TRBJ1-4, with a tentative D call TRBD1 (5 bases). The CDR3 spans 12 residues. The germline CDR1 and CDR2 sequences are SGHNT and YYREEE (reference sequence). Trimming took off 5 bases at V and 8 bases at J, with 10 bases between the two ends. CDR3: CASSWDEEKLFF. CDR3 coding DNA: TGTGCCAGCAGTTGGGACGAGGAAAAACTGTTTTTT. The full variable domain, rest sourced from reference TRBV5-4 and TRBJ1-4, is ETGVTQSPTHLIKTRGQQVTLRCSSQSGHNTVSWYQQALGQGPQFIFQYYREEENGRGNFPPRFSGLQFPNYSSELNVNALELDDSALYLCASSWDEEKLFFGSGTQLSVL.

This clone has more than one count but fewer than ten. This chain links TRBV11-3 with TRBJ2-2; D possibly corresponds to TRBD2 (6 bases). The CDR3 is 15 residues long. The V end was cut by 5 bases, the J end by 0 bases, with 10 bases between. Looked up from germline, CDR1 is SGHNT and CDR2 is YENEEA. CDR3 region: CASSPWGANTGELFF. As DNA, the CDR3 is TGTGCCAGCAGCCCCTGGGGGGCGAACACCGGGGAGCTGTTTTTT.

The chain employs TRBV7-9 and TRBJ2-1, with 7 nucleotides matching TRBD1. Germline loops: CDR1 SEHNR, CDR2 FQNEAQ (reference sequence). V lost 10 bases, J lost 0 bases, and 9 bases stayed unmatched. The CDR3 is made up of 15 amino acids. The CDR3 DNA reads TGTGCCATCCCAAGGGGGCTTAGCTCCTACAATGAGCAGTTCTTC. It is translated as CAIPRGLSSYNEQFF.

In DNA, the CDR3 is TGCGCCAGCAGCCCCCAGGGGGCGGACCAGCCCCAGCATTTT. Translating it yields CASSPQGADQPQHF. The chain uses TRBV5-1 and TRBJ1-5; 8 nucleotides match TRBD1. The germline CDR1 and CDR2 sequences are SGHRS and YFSETQ. With V trimmed by 4 bases and J by 7 bases, 7 bases remained unmatched. The CDR3 is 14 residues long.

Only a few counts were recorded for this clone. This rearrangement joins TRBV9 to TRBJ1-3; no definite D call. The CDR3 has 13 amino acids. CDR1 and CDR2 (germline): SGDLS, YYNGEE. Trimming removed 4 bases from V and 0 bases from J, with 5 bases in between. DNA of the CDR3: TGTGCCAGCAGCTACAACTCTGGAAACACCATATATTTT. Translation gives CASSYNSGNTIYF.

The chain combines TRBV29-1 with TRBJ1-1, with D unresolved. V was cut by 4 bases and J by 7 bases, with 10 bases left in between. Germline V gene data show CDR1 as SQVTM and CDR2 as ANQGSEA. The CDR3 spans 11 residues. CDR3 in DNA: TGCAGCGTTGGGAACGGCTTTGAAGCTTTCTTT. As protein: CSVGNGFEAFF.

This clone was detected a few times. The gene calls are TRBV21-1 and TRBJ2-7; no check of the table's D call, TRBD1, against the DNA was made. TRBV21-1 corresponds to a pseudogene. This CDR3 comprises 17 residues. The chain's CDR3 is CASSSPRQGSHSYEQYF. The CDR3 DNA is TGTGCCAGCAGCTCCCCGAGACAGGGATCCCACTCCTACGAGCAGTACTTC.

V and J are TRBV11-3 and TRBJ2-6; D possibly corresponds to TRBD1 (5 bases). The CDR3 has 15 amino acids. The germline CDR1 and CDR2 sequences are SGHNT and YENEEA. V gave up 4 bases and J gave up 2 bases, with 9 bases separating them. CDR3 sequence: CASSSRQTGANVLTF. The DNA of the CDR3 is TGTGCCAGCAGCTCCCGACAGACTGGGGCCAACGTCCTGACTTTC.

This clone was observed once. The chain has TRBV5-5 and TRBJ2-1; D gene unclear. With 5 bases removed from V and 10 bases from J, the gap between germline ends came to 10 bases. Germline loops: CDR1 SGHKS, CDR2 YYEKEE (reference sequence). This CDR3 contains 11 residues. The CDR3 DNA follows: TGTGCCAGCAGGCGACTCGGGGAGCAGTTCTTC. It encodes CASRRLGEQFF.